This passage covers 3 T cell receptor beta chains from one sample sequenced in a study of blood T cell repertoires in COVID-19. Here immunoSEQ multiplex PCR was the method, and the copy in TCRdb shows in-frame clones only, minus some. The sample has around 140,000 clones, more than 75% seen once. What was sequenced was peripheral blood. Receptors were obtained from a man between 45 and 60 years old with active COVID-19.

The rearrangement uses TRBV7-9 and TRBJ2-3; perhaps TRBD2 as D (6 bases). This CDR3 has 16 amino acids. Germline V gene sequence: CDR1 SEHNR, CDR2 FQNEAQ (reference sequence). Trimming pared 5 bases from V and 0 bases from J, leaving 15 bases between. Here the CDR3 reads CASSLNLAASTDTQYF. CDR3 sequence (DNA): TGTGCCAGCAGCCTAAATTTAGCGGCAAGCACAGATACGCAGTATTTT.

This chain connects TRBV2 to TRBJ2-4, with D maybe TRBD1 (7 bases). With 5 bases removed from V and 9 bases from J, the gap between germline ends came to 17 bases. Per germline, CDR1 SNHLY and CDR2 FYNNEI. CDR3 length: 14 amino acids. The CDR3 loop reads CASSMRSGGGIQYF. CDR3 sequence (DNA): TGTGCCAGCAGTATGAGGTCAGGGGGAGGCATTCAGTACTTC.

In the case of this clone: Other DNA sequences within the sample encode an identical CDR3. This sequence joins TRBV5-1 and TRBJ1-1; D is possibly TRBD1 (6 bases). Germline lookup yields CDR1 SGHRS and CDR2 YFSETQ. V dropped 3 bases and J dropped 1 base, with 7 bases sitting between them. The CDR3 has 13 residues. Here the CDR3 DNA reads TGCGCCAGCAGCTCGACAGGGAACACTGAAGCTTTCTTT. This gives the protein CASSSTGNTEAFF. The variable domain in full, completed from reference TRBV5-1 and TRBJ1-1, reads KAGVTQTPRYLIKTRGQQVTLSCSPISGHRSVSWYQQTPGQGLQFLFEYFSETQRNKGNFPGRFSGRQFSNSRSEMNVSTLELGDSALYLCASSSTGNTEAFFGQGTRLTVV.